The present TCR beta chain was sequenced within a study of T cell responses to AZD1222 COVID-19 vaccine (dated by TCRdb to the early 2020s). General notes on the study: TCR sequencing was performed for about 250 trial participants, of whom about 210 were given two doses of AZD1222 and approximately 26 were given two doses of MenACWY control vaccine. Trial participants were enrolled by age into subgroups of 18-55, 56-69 and 70-plus years, and about 150, 27 and 61 TCR-sequenced participants, respectively, were included in these subgroups.

General conclusions and limits of the study: CD4 TCRs associated with the vaccine covered the entire spike protein, and the dominant responses were in regions 160-218 and 743-854. Conclusions about previously exposed vaccinees were limited because only six AZD1222 recipients were SARS-CoV-2 seropositive at baseline. Most participants were white British and females outnumbered males, and the authors suggested that clonal diversity may have been underestimated. No day 14 peak-response samples were available, so repertoires were characterized only after the peak T cell response. The 56-69-year group was small, and its depth increase did not reach significance, likely because of low power. After two AZD1222 doses, spike-specific TCR breadth and depth were significantly higher than at day 0 and than in MenACWY recipients. Reportedly, close to half of the unique spike-specific TCRs recognized epitopes lying outside the regions that are mutated in the B.1.351 and B.1.1.7 variants.

The junction shows trimming of 4 bases on V and 8 bases on J, plus 18 bases between the germline ends. The germline V gene encodes CDR1 SEHNR and CDR2 FQNEAQ (reference sequence). The CDR3 sequence holds 15 residues, the cysteine and phenylalanine included. The sequence is cut down to CDR3 DNA, 45 bases in frame from base 1. The time point label on this specimen signifies: about 28 days (+/-7) after the second vaccine dose. Because spike-specific TCR depth and breadth did not differ between the two schedules, AZD1222 recipients who got a second dose at roughly 4 weeks were pooled with those who got a second dose at roughly 12 weeks. The vaccinee samples were drawn from two UK trials, COV001 and COV002, one of which was a single-blind randomized controlled phase 2/3 trial testing AZD1222 (ChAdOx1 nCoV-19) in healthy adults. For TCRbeta chain sequencing, PBMC samples from trial participants were taken at day 0 and at day 28 after the second dose.

Comment on this clone: The antigen it recognizes is unknown. Qualities for individual bases were not recorded, and no much larger clone is one base off.

The CDR3 regions of human TCRbeta chains were analyzed by immunosequencing. On the authors' methods: TCRs in the repertoires were compared against a reference library of SARS-CoV-2-specific TCRs that had been generated with the MIRA antigen-specificity platform. Breadth was defined as the fraction of unique TCRs that were SARS-CoV-2-associated. Depth was defined as the fraction of total T cells that were SARS-CoV-2-associated. Using the MIRA data, every spike-specific TCR was mapped to the spike region that the TCR reacted to and assigned to either a CD4 or a CD8 class. Log10-transformed breadth and depth values were compared by one-way ANOVA with Sidak's multiple comparisons tests. This immuneACCESS table, as held by TCRdb, lists in-frame sequences with V and J called but not all clones. Of the missing ones, under half trace to an unresolved V gene in checked studies; the others have no known cause. V, J and clone size were drawn from that table, and D and trimming were deduced from the DNA. In all, the sample holds about 120,000 clones, and about nine tenths of those were seen once. The top ten clones comprise approximately 2.6% of the sample.

The receptor was derived from an adult who received the AZD1222 COVID-19 vaccine. This material consisted of peripheral blood, taken 28 days after the second AZD1222 dose. The chain couples TRBV7-9 to TRBJ2-1; TRBD2 could be the D gene, as 5 bases match. The CDR3 loop reads CASSSARLRPYEQFF. The DNA sequence is given as TGTGCCAGCAGCTCGGCCAGACTAAGACCCTATGAGCAGTTCTTC.